Each of the 25 T cell receptor beta chains below was sequenced from the same sample in a study of blood T cell repertoires in COVID-19. Generated by immunoSEQ multiplex PCR, the TCRdb table keeps only in-frame clones and is missing some. This table holds under 250,000 clones, almost 90% found once. Sequencing used peripheral blood. These receptors were collected from an elderly man with acute or convalescent COVID-19.

J is TRBJ1-2 and V is TRBV3-1 (or the pseudogene TRBV3-2), with 8 bases lining up with TRBD1. J gave up 6 bases and V 0 bases, and 6 bases lay outside the gene matches. CDR3 length equals 15 residues. CDR1 is LGHDT and CDR2 is YNNKEL in the germline V gene (reference sequence). The CDR3, as DNA: TGTGCCAGCAGCCAAGATACAGGGGGATGGAATGGCTACACCTTC. Translation gives CASSQDTGGWNGYTF.

The gene calls are TRBV7-9 and TRBJ1-1; perhaps TRBD1 as D (6 bases). The CDR3 length is 15 residues. Germline CDR1 and CDR2: SEHNR and FQNEAQ (reference sequence). V was clipped by 6 bases and J by 5 bases, with 19 bases between them. CDR3 region: CASSPSGQGRTEAFF. The CDR3 coding sequence is TGTGCCAGCAGTCCGTCGGGGCAGGGGAGAACTGAAGCTTTCTTT.

The V gene is TRBV28, the J gene TRBJ2-7, with D perhaps matching TRBD1 (5 bases). Germline CDR1 and CDR2: MDHEN and SYDVKM. Trimming removed 3 bases from V and 2 bases from J, with 11 bases in between. The CDR3 runs 14 residues. The CDR3 bases are TGTGCCAGCAGTTTGACAGTTCTGACCTACGAGCAGTACTTC. Encoded protein: CASSLTVLTYEQYF.

This chain uses TRBV6-6 with TRBJ1-2; possibly TRBD1 for D (5 bases). CDR1 and CDR2 from the germline V gene are MNHNY and SVGAGI (reference sequence). This CDR3 spans 12 amino acids. The V end lost 5 bases, the J end lost 4 bases, and 8 bases lay between the germline ends. CDR3 sequence: CASSPDSYGYTF. The DNA for the CDR3 is TGTGCCAGCAGTCCCGACAGCTATGGCTACACCTTC.

The rearrangement links TRBV19 to TRBJ2-4; 8 bases are shared with TRBD1. The CDR3 has 19 residues. J gave up 0 bases and V 5 bases, and 15 bases lay outside the gene matches. Germline values: CDR1 LNHDA, CDR2 SQIVND (reference sequence). This CDR3 reads CASSPSPSSGTGAKNIQYF. CDR3 in DNA: TGTGCCAGTAGTCCCTCCCCGAGTTCCGGGACAGGAGCCAAAAACATTCAGTACTTC.

The chain is built from TRBV3-1 (or the pseudogene TRBV3-2) and TRBJ1-1; no definite D call. The length of the CDR3 is 15 residues. V lost 2 bases, J lost 4 bases, and 14 bases lay in between. Germline V CDR1 and CDR2: LGHDT, YNNKEL (reference sequence). The CDR3 spells CASSQRRGEGTEAFF. CDR3 in DNA: TGTGCCAGCAGCCAACGACGGGGTGAGGGCACTGAAGCTTTCTTT.

The rearrangement joins TRBV5-1 to TRBJ1-3, with TRBD1 matching over 7 bases. CDR1 and CDR2 from the germline V gene are SGHRS and YFSETQ. The CDR3 is made up of 16 amino acids. Germline trimming cut 4 bases from V and 4 bases from J; bases unmatched to any gene: 11. The CDR3 coding sequence is TGCGCCAGCAGCCAACAGGGGCTACAGCGCGGAAACACCATATATTTT. Protein product: CASSQQGLQRGNTIYF.

The chain recombines TRBV3-1 (or the pseudogene TRBV3-2) with TRBJ2-3, with 9 bases lining up with TRBD2. The CDR3 loop spans 18 amino acids. Looked up from germline, CDR1 is LGHDT and CDR2 is YNNKEL (reference sequence). The V gene end was trimmed by 4 bases and the J gene end by 0 bases; junction bases not matched to a gene: 11. The DNA for the CDR3 is TGTGCCAGCAGCCCCACGGGCGGGAGGGTCCCTAGCACAGATACGCAGTATTTT. Its translation is CASSPTGGRVPSTDTQYF.

The V gene is TRBV5-5, the J gene TRBJ1-6; D is undetermined. V was cut by 0 bases and J by 0 bases, with 7 bases left in between. This CDR3 spans 16 amino acids. Germline V gene data show CDR1 as SGHKS and CDR2 as YYEKEE (reference sequence). CDR3 bases: TGTGCCAGCAGCTTGGACTTGAGCTCCTATAATTCACCCCTCCACTTT. It translates to CASSLDLSSYNSPLHF. Combining the CDR3 with reference TRBV5-5 and TRBJ1-6 gives the whole variable domain DAGVTQSPTHLIKTRGQQVTLRCSPISGHKSVSWYQQVLGQGPQFIFQYYEKEERGRGNFPDRFSARQFPNYSSELNVNALLLGDSALYLCASSLDLSSYNSPLHFGNGTRLTVT.

This rearrangement joins TRBV6-5 to TRBJ1-1; no reliable D call. CDR3 length: 16 amino acids. Germline CDR1 and CDR2: MNHEY and SVGAGI. Trimming removed 0 bases at V and 0 bases at J, with 11 bases between. The CDR3 sequence: CASSYSRSSLNTEAFF. In DNA form, the CDR3 reads TGTGCCAGCAGTTACTCGAGGTCCAGCCTGAACACTGAAGCTTTCTTT.

V is TRBV25-1 and J is TRBJ1-4; 9 positions match TRBD1. The CDR3 sequence is 13 residues long. The V segment lost 7 bases and the J segment 8 bases; nucleotides outside the gene matches: 5. Germline lookup yields CDR1 MGHDK and CDR2 SYGVNS. This chain's CDR3 is CASTGQGNEKLFF. The CDR3 DNA follows: TGTGCCAGCACCGGACAGGGGAACGAAAAACTGTTTTTT.

This chain connects TRBV3-1 (or the pseudogene TRBV3-2) to TRBJ2-7; 15 bases match TRBD2. V was clipped by 3 bases and J by 0 bases; unmatched bases: 3. The CDR3 has 17 residues. CDR1 and CDR2 from the germline V gene are LGHDT and YNNKEL (reference sequence). The DNA of the CDR3 is TGTGCCAGCAGCCAGGGACTAGCGGGGGGCAGCTCCTACGAGCAGTACTTC. Its translation: CASSQGLAGGSSYEQYF.

The rearrangement links TRBV28 to TRBJ2-7; 10 bases agree with TRBD1. The ends lost 6 bases at V and 2 bases at J; junction bases unmatched: 4. This CDR3 has 14 amino acids. CDR1 and CDR2 from the germline V gene are MDHEN and SYDVKM. For the CDR3, the DNA is TGTGCCAGCAGGGGGACAGGGGTTCCCTACGAGCAGTACTTC. Protein: CASRGTGVPYEQYF.

The chain carries TRBV27 and TRBJ1-6; TRBD1 is a possible D gene (6 bases). Trimming cost V 3 bases and J 0 bases, with 15 bases left between them. Germline CDR1 MNHEY, CDR2 SMNVEV (reference sequence). This CDR3 is built from 18 residues. The CDR3 bases are TGTGCCAGCAGTTTCCGACAGGCAAGGGGCTCCTATAATTCACCCCTCCACTTT. Translated, it gives CASSFRQARGSYNSPLHF.

The rearrangement uses TRBV12-3 or TRBV12-4 and TRBJ1-1; D might be TRBD1 (6 bases). This CDR3 comprises 12 residues. With 8 bases removed from V and 6 bases from J, the gap between germline ends came to 13 bases. The CDR3 region is CASLGGASEAFF. Written as DNA, the CDR3 is TGTGCCAGCCTTGGGGGGGCGTCTGAAGCTTTCTTT.

The rearrangement uses TRBV4-1 and TRBJ2-1; 9 positions match TRBD2. Germline CDR1 and CDR2: MGHRA and YSYEKL. The CDR3 is 16 residues long. J lost 6 bases, V lost 3 bases, and 9 bases had no gene match. For the CDR3, the DNA is TGCGCCAGCAGCCACCGTAGCGGGAGTAGAATCAATGAGCAGTTCTTC. It translates to CASSHRSGSRINEQFF.

This chain connects TRBV7-9 to TRBJ2-5, with 8 bases fitting TRBD1. V shed 5 bases, J shed 1 base, and the junction held 6 bases outside the gene matches. The CDR3 has 15 amino acids. Germline CDR1 SEHNR, CDR2 FQNEAQ (reference sequence). The CDR3 nucleotides are TGTGCCAGCAGCCTCAGGACAGGGACCCAAGAGACCCAGTACTTC. Protein: CASSLRTGTQETQYF.

The chain has TRBV2 and TRBJ2-1, with TRBD2 as a possible D gene (7 bases). The germline gives CDR1 SNHLY, CDR2 FYNNEI. Deletions cut 2 bases from V and 4 bases from J, with 15 bases between. This CDR3 spans 16 amino acids. CDR3 DNA sequence: TGTGCCAGCAGTGAAAAGGGGGGGGCATCTTACAATGAGCAGTTCTTC. Translating gives CASSEKGGASYNEQFF.

This clone has only a few counts. V usage is TRBV18 and J usage is TRBJ2-3; 10 positions agree with TRBD2. CDR1 KGHSH and CDR2 LQKENI come from the germline V gene. Trimming cost V 6 bases and J 2 bases; bases outside gene matches: 8. The CDR3 consists of 16 residues. CDR3 protein: CASSLVAGGNTDTQYF. CDR3 nucleotide sequence: TGTGCCAGCTCTCTTGTAGCGGGGGGCAACACAGATACGCAGTATTTT.

The chain links TRBV14 to TRBJ1-2, with D uncertain. This CDR3 has 14 residues. Germline assignment: CDR1 SGHDN and CDR2 FVKESK. V lost 0 bases and J lost 1, with 6 bases in between. The CDR3 bases are TGTGCCAGCAGCCAAGAGAGGGTTAACTATGGCTACACCTTC. Protein: CASSQERVNYGYTF.

The chain joins TRBV7-2 to TRBJ2-5; 8 positions agree with TRBD1. Losses at the gene ends were 1 base for V and 4 bases for J; bases not matched to a gene: 8. The CDR3 runs 16 residues. Germline CDR1 and CDR2: SGHTA and FQGNSA. The CDR3 loop is CASSLEGGRGRETQYF. DNA for the CDR3: TGTGCCAGCAGCTTAGAGGGAGGCAGGGGGCGAGAGACCCAGTACTTC.

This clone is a singleton in its sample. This chain joins TRBV7-2 and TRBJ1-6, with 8 bases aligning to TRBD1. V lost 5 bases and J lost 10; bases outside the gene matches: 10. This CDR3 is built from 15 residues. The germline gives CDR1 SGHTA, CDR2 FQGNSA. This CDR3 is CASSPTGGARSPLHF. The CDR3 bases are TGTGCCAGCAGCCCCACAGGGGGAGCGAGATCACCCCTCCACTTT. The whole variable domain, filled in from reference TRBV7-2 and TRBJ1-6, reads GAGVSQSPSNKVTEKGKDVELRCDPISGHTALYWYRQSLGQGLEFLIYFQGNSAPDKSGLPSDRFSAERTGGSVSTLTIQRTQQEDSAVYLCASSPTGGARSPLHFGNGTRLTVT.

This clone was picked up one time. This chain uses TRBV6-2 or TRBV6-3 with TRBJ2-1; 7 bases match TRBD2. Unmatched junction bases numbered 9, after V lost 5 bases and J lost 5 bases. The V gene's germline CDR1 is MNHEY and CDR2 SVGEGT. This CDR3 spans 15 amino acids. CDR3 residues: CASSPSLAYNNEQFF. The CDR3 coding sequence is TGTGCCAGCAGTCCCTCACTAGCGTACAACAATGAGCAGTTCTTC.

This clone was seen only once. V gene TRBV15 combines with J gene TRBJ2-2, with D perhaps TRBD1 (6 bases). The germline CDR1 and CDR2 sequences are LNHNV and YYDKDF (reference sequence). Trimming pared 3 bases from V and 2 bases from J, leaving 13 bases between. The CDR3 totals 16 residues. CDR3 sequence: CATSSLLRGNTGELFF. The CDR3 nucleotides read TGTGCCACCAGCAGTTTACTCAGGGGTAACACCGGGGAGCTGTTTTTT.

J is TRBJ2-3 and V is TRBV6-2 or TRBV6-3; 8 bases match TRBD2. Germline lookup yields CDR1 MNHEY and CDR2 SVGEGT. The CDR3 runs 15 residues. V gave up 2 bases and J gave up 2 bases; unmatched junction bases: 3. CDR3 protein: CASSYEGLVTDTQYF. The CDR3 DNA is TGTGCCAGCAGTTACGAGGGACTAGTCACAGATACGCAGTATTTT.